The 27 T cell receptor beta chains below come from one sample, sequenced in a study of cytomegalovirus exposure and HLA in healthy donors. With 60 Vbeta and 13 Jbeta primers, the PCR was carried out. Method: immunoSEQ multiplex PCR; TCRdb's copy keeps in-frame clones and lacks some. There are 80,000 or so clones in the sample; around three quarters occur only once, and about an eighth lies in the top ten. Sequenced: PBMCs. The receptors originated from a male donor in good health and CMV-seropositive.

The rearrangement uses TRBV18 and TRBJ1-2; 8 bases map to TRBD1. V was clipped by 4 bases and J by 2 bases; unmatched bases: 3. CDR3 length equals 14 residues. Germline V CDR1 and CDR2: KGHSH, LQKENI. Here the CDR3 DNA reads TGTGCCAGCTCACAGGACAGGGCGAACTATGGCTACACCTTC. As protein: CASSQDRANYGYTF.

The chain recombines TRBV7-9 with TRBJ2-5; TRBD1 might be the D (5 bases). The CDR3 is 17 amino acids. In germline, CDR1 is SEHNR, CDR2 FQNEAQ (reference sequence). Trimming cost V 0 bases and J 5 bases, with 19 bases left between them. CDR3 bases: TGTGCCAGCAGCTTAGCCAGGGCAGGGTCTGTGTGGGAGACCCAGTACTTC. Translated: CASSLARAGSVWETQYF.

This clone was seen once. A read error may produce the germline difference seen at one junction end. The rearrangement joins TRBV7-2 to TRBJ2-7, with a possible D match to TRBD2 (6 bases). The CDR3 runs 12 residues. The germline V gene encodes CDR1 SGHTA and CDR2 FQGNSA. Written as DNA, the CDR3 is TGTGCCAGCAGCTTGGAGGGGTATATCATGCTCTTC. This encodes CASSLEGYIMLF.

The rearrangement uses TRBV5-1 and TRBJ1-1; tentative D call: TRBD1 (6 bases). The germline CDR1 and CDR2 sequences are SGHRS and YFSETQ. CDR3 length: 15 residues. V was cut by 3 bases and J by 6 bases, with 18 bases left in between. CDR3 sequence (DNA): TGCGCCAGCAGCTCGGGAACAGGGCGTACGGCTGAAGCTTTCTTT. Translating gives CASSSGTGRTAEAFF.

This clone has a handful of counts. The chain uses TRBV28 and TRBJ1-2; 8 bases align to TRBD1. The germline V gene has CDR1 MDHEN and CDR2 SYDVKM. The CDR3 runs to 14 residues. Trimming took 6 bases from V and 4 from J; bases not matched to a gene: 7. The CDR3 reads CASREPGQAYGYTF. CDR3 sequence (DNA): TGTGCCAGCAGGGAACCGGGACAGGCCTATGGCTACACCTTC.

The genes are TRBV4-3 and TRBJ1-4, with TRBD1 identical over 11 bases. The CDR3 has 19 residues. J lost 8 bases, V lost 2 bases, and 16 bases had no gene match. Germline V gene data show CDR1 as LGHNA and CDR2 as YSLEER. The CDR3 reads CASSQFLRTGGGFNEKLFF. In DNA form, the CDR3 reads TGCGCCAGCAGCCAATTTCTGAGGACAGGGGGCGGTTTTAACGAAAAACTGTTTTTT.

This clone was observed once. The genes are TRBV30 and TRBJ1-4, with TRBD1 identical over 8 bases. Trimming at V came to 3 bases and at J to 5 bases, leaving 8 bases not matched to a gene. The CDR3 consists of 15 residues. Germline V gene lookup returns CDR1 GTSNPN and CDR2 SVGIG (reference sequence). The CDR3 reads CAWSLDRGKNEKLFF. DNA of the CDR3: TGTGCCTGGAGCTTAGACAGGGGAAAAAATGAAAAACTGTTTTTT. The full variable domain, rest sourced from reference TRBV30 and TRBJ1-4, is SQTIHQWPATLVQPVGSPLSLECTVEGTSNPNLYWYRQAAGRGLQLLFYSVGIGQISSEVPQNLSASRPQDRQFILSSKKLLLSDSGFYLCAWSLDRGKNEKLFFGSGTQLSVL.

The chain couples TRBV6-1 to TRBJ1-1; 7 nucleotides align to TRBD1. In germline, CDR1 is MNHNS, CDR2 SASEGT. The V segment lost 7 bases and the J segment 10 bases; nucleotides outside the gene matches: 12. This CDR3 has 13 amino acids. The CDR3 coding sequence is TGTGCCAGCACCCAACGACAGGGAGCGGGAGCTTTCTTT. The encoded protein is CASTQRQGAGAFF.

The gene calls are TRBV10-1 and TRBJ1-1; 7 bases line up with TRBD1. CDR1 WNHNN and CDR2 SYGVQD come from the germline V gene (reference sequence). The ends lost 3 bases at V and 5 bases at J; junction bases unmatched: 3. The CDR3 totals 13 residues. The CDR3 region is CASSDPGQTEAFF. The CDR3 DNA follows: TGCGCCAGCAGTGACCCGGGACAGACTGAAGCTTTCTTT.

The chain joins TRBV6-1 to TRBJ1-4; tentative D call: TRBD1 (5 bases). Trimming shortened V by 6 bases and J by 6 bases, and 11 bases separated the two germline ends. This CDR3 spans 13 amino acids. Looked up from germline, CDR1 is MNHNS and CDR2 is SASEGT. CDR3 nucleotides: TGTGCCAGCAGCCGGTTCAGGGATGAAAAACTGTTTTTT. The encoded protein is CASSRFRDEKLFF.

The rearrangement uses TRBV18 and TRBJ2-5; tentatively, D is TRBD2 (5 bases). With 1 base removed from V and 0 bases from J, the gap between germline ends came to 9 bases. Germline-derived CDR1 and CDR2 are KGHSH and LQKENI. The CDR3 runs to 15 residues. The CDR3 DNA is TGTGCCAGCTCACCACATGAGGGAAACCAAGAGACCCAGTACTTC. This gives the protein CASSPHEGNQETQYF.

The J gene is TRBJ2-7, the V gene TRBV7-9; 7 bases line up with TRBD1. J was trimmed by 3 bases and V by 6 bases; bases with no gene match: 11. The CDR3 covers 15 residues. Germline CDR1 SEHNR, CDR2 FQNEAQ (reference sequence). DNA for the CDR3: TGTGCCAGCAGTTCCGGACAGGAGACCCTCTACGAGCAGTACTTC. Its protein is CASSSGQETLYEQYF.

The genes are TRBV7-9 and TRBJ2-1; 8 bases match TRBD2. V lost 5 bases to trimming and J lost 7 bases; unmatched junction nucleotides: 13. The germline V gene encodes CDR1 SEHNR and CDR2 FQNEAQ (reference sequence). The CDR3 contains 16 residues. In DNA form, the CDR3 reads TGTGCCAGCAGCCCGGGAGGGTTGGTGTATAGAAATGAGCAGTTCTTC. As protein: CASSPGGLVYRNEQFF.

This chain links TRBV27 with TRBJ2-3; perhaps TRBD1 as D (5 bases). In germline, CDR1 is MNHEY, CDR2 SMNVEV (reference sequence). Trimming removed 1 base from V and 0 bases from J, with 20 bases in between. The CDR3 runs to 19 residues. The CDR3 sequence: CASSLYSRAPETSTDTQYF. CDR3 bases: TGTGCCAGCAGTTTATATAGCAGGGCCCCCGAAACTAGCACAGATACGCAGTATTTT.

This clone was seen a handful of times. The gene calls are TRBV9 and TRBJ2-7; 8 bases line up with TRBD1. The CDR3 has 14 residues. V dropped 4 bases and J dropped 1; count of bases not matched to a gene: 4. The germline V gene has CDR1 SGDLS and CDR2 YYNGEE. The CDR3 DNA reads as TGTGCCAGCAGCCCTCGACAGGGGTCCTACGAGCAGTACTTC. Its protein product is CASSPRQGSYEQYF. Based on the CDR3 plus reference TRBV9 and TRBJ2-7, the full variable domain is DSGVTQTPKHLITATGQRVTLRCSPRSGDLSVYWYQQSLDQGLQFLIQYYNGEERAKGNILERFSAQQFPDLHSELNLSSLELGDSALYFCASSPRQGSYEQYFGPGTRLTVT.

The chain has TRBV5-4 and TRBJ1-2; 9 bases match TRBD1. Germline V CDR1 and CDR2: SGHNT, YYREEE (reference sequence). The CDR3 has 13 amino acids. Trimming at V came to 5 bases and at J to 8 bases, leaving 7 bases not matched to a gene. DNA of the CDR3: TGTGCCAGCAGGGCACAGGGGGCGCGGGGCTACACCTTC. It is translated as CASRAQGARGYTF.

The CDR3 coding sequence is TGTGCCAGCAGTCGGACTAGCGGGAGCCGCGAGCAGTACTTC. Its protein product is CASSRTSGSREQYF. The chain links TRBV6-5 to TRBJ2-7; 13 bases align to TRBD2. Trimming cost V 5 bases and J 6 bases; bases outside gene matches: 4. Germline CDR1 is MNHEY and CDR2 is SVGAGI. The CDR3 totals 14 residues.

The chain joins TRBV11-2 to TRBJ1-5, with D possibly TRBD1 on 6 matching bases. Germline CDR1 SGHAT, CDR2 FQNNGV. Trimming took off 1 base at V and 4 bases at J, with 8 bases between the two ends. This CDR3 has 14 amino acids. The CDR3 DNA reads TGTGCCAGCAGCTTAGGGACAGTTAATCAGCCCCAGCATTTT. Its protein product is CASSLGTVNQPQHF.

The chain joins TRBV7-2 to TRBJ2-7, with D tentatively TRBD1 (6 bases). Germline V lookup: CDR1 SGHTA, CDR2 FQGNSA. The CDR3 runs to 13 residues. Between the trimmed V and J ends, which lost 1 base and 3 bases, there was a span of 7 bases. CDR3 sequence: CASSLGGGYEQYF. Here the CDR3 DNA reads TGTGCCAGCAGCTTAGGAGGGGGCTACGAGCAGTACTTC. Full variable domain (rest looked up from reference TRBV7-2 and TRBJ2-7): GAGVSQSPSNKVTEKGKDVELRCDPISGHTALYWYRQSLGQGLEFLIYFQGNSAPDKSGLPSDRFSAERTGGSVSTLTIQRTQQEDSAVYLCASSLGGGYEQYFGPGTRLTVT.

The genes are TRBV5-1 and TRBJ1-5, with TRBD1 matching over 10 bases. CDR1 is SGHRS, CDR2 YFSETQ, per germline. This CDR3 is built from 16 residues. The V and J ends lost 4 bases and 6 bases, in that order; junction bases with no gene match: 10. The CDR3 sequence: CASSPGGTGDGQPQHF. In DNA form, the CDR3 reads TGCGCCAGCAGCCCTGGAGGGACAGGGGACGGTCAGCCCCAGCATTTT.

The CDR3 DNA reads TGTGCCTGGAGTGTGGCGGGGGTTGCAACTAATGAAAAACTGTTTTTT. Encoded protein: CAWSVAGVATNEKLFF. This chain uses TRBV30 with TRBJ1-4, with D possibly matching TRBD1 (5 bases). The V end lost 0 bases, the J end lost 0 bases, and 11 bases lay between the germline ends. Germline CDR1 is GTSNPN and CDR2 is SVGIG (reference sequence). The CDR3 covers 16 residues. Full variable domain (outside the CDR3, taken from reference TRBV30 and TRBJ1-4): SQTIHQWPATLVQPVGSPLSLECTVEGTSNPNLYWYRQAAGRGLQLLFYSVGIGQISSEVPQNLSASRPQDRQFILSSKKLLLSDSGFYLCAWSVAGVATNEKLFFGSGTQLSVL.

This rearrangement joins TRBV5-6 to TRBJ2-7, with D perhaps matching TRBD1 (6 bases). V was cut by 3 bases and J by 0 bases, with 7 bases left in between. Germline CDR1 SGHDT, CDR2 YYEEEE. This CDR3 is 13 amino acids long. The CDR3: CASSWDTSYEQYF. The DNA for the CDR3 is TGTGCCAGCAGCTGGGACACCTCCTACGAGCAGTACTTC. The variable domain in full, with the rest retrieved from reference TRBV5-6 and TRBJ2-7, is DAGVTQSPTHLIKTRGQQVTLRCSPKSGHDTVSWYQQALGQGPQFIFQYYEEEERQRGNFPDRFSGHQFPNYSSELNVNALLLGDSALYLCASSWDTSYEQYFGPGTRLTVT.

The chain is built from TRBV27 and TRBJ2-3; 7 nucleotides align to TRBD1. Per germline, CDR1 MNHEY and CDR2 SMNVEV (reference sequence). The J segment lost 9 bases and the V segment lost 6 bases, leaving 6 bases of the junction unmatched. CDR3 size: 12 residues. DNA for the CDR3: TGTGCCAGCAGCTCCCGGACAGGAACGCAGTATTTT. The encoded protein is CASSSRTGTQYF.

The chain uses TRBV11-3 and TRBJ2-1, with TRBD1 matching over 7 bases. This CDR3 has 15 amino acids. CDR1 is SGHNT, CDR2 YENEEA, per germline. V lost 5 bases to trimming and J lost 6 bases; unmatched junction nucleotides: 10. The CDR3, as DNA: TGTGCCAGCAGCCAGGGGGTACAGGTTGGCAATGAGCAGTTCTTC. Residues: CASSQGVQVGNEQFF.

CDR3 coding DNA: TGTGCCAGCAGCAAAGCGGTACGGGACTTGGGCACCGGGGAGCTGTTTTTT. Amino acids: CASSKAVRDLGTGELFF. The V and J genes are TRBV21-1 and TRBJ2-2; whether TRBD2, the table's D call, matches the DNA was not checked. TRBV21-1 is an annotated pseudogene. This CDR3 contains 17 residues.

Here the CDR3 reads CASSWGTSGHYNEQFF. CDR3 nucleotides: TGTGCCAGCAGCTGGGGGACTAGCGGACACTACAATGAGCAGTTCTTC. This chain links TRBV5-6 with TRBJ2-1; TRBD2 matches 11 bases. The V gene's germline CDR1 is SGHDT and CDR2 YYEEEE. With 3 bases clipped from V and 3 bases from J, the junction kept 5 bases outside the gene matches. This CDR3 has 16 residues.

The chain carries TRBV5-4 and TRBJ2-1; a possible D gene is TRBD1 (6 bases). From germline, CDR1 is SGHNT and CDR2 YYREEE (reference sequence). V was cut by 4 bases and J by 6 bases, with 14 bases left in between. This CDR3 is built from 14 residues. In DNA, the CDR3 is TGTGCCAGCAGCCCACAGGGTAGGGTCAATGAGCAGTTCTTC. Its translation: CASSPQGRVNEQFF.